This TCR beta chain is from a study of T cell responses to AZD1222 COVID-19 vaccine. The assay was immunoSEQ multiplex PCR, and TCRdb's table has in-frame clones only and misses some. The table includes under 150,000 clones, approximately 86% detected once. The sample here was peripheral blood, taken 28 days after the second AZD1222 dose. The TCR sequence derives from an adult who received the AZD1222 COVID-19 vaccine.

CDR3 sequence: CASSKSRGRQPQHF. The CDR3 region has the DNA TGTGCCAGCAGCAAATCTAGGGGCCGCCAGCCCCAGCATTTT. The chain carries TRBV3-1 (or the pseudogene TRBV3-2) and TRBJ1-5, with D perhaps TRBD1 (5 bases). Trimming took 5 bases from V and 7 from J, leaving 15 bases between them. The CDR3 runs 14 residues. Germline V CDR1 and CDR2: LGHDT, YNNKEL (reference sequence).